This T cell receptor beta chain is from a study of blood T cell repertoires in COVID-19. This table comes from immunoSEQ multiplex PCR, and its TCRdb copy is limited to in-frame clones, with some not included. The sample yields 25,000 to 35,000 clones, about 91% seen once. The CDR3 runs 16 residues. The chain uses TRBV21-1 and TRBJ2-1; the listed D gene, TRBD2, was not tested against the DNA. TRBV21-1 is a pseudogene segment. The sample consisted of peripheral blood. This clonotype was obtained from a man in his fifties with active COVID-19. CDR3 in amino acids: CASSTLGLPLNNEQFF. The CDR3 coding sequence is TGTGCCAGCAGCACGCTGGGACTCCCCCTCAACAATGAGCAGTTCTTC.